This T cell receptor (beta chain) emerged from a study of blood T cell repertoires in COVID-19. Study-level information: Nucleic acid was either cDNA or gDNA, and it came from T cells, B-cell-depleted T cells, or PBMCs.

Germline loops: CDR1 SGHDT, CDR2 YYEEEE. There are 13 residues in the CDR3. The V gene lost 6 bases and the J gene lost 2 bases, with 11 bases spanning the gap. Sequencing was performed with immunoSEQ multiplex PCR; in TCRdb, only in-frame clones are kept and a portion is missing. In the table there are more than 150,000 clones, around 83% of which are singletons. The sequence came from a young man with acute or convalescent COVID-19. Material for sequencing was peripheral blood. The gene calls are TRBV5-6 and TRBJ2-5; D perhaps matches TRBD2 (6 bases). CDR3 DNA: TGTGCCAGCAACCATGGGGGGCAAGAGACCCAGTACTTC. Protein sequence: CASNHGGQETQYF. Supplemented by reference TRBV5-6 and TRBJ2-5, the full variable domain reads DAGVTQSPTHLIKTRGQQVTLRCSPKSGHDTVSWYQQALGQGPQFIFQYYEEEERQRGNFPDRFSGHQFPNYSSELNVNALLLGDSALYLCASNHGGQETQYFGPGTRLLVL.